What follows is one TCR beta chain and its context. Its antigen is not known. The PCR ran on 60 Vbeta and 13 Jbeta primers. Sequencing used immunoSEQ multiplex PCR; TCRdb keeps in-frame clones, though not all of them. The data contain about 120,000 clones, 78% of them singletons. This specimen comes from a study of cytomegalovirus exposure and HLA in healthy donors. CDR1 is MDHEN, CDR2 SYDVKM, per germline. Trimming removed 3 bases from V and 5 bases from J, with 16 bases in between. The CDR3 contains 15 residues. General study results and limits: Available immune exposure information was restricted to CMV serostatus only. The analysis excluded some indistinguishable V segments, including TRBV6-2 and TRBV6-3.

This rearrangement joins TRBV28 to TRBJ1-2; D perhaps matches TRBD1 (6 bases). Sequencing input: PBMCs. The receptor was isolated from a woman between 40 and 55 years old in good health and CMV-seronegative. The CDR3 sequence: CASSLPGQTRYGYTF. The CDR3 nucleotides read TGTGCCAGCAGTTTGCCCGGACAGACTCGTTATGGCTACACCTTC.